This TCR beta chain was sequenced in a study of technical replicates of blood from a handful of donors (dated by TCRdb to about 2017). For this clone: Its antigen remains unidentified. No base qualities exist here, and no much larger clone lies one base off it.

The CDR3 spans 16 residues, from the cysteine through the phenylalanine. Only the CDR3 region is kept as DNA, spanning 48 bases read in frame from base 1. Per the germline V gene, KGHSH is the CDR1 and LQKENI is the CDR2. The trim is 3 bases for V and 7 bases for J, with a gap of 21 bases between the germline ends. Preparation of the library involved the immunoSEQ multiplex PCR assay. TCRdb provides this immuneACCESS table in a form limited to in-frame rearrangements. Some clones are lacking; in checked studies, under half of them reflect an unresolved V gene, and why the rest are absent is not known. The sample yields around 63,000 clones; roughly 98% were counted once. Roughly 0.15% of the sample is taken by the ten largest.

The specimen sequenced was T cells isolated from PBMCs. The receptor comes from a human donor in good health. The receptor chain draws on TRBV18 and TRBJ1-1; no D gene call is confident. CDR3 loop: CASSPPNYNSRDEAFF. Read as DNA, the sequence is TGTGCCAGCTCACCGCCTAATTATAACAGTCGAGATGAAGCTTTCTTT.